This paragraph covers one T cell receptor beta chain sequence. Looked up from germline, CDR1 is GTSNPN and CDR2 is SVGIG (reference sequence). With 1 base removed from V and 4 bases from J, the gap between germline ends came to 13 bases. This CDR3 contains 14 residues. The data originate from a study of cytomegalovirus exposure and HLA in healthy donors. The study ran its PCR with 60 Vbeta and 13 Jbeta primers. Sequencing was performed with immunoSEQ multiplex PCR; in TCRdb, only in-frame clones are kept and a portion is missing. The table records 130,000 or so clones, approximately 80% of them present only once.

The chain links TRBV30 to TRBJ1-2; no clear D. This clonotype originated in a woman in her thirties or forties in good health and CMV-seronegative. Sequencing input: PBMCs. The CDR3: CAWSETTELYGYTF. CDR3 in DNA: TGTGCCTGGAGTGAGACTACAGAGCTCTATGGCTACACCTTC.